These T cell receptor beta chains were read from a single sample in a study of chronic HIV infection and antiretroviral therapy. MiXCR, run by TCRdb on the 5' RACE reads, gives a single entry per CDR3 protein. This sample has about 31,000 distinct CDR3 sequences, with around 9% found just once. Sequencing used peripheral blood. The receptors shown here come from an adult who had HIV and had not received antiretroviral therapy, or was an uninfected healthy control (not recorded which). The CDR3 runs from the conserved cysteine through the conserved F or W. The order of the fields is clone size, J gene, V gene, D gene, CDR3 DNA, CDR3 protein. A D gene is named only where the DNA matches it firmly. The listing skips clone size in some rows; elsewhere it reads once, few, many or a size class.

few | TRBJ1-2 | TRBV7-2 | - | TGTGCCAGCAGCTTTGGACAGTATAGCGGCTACACCTTC | CASSFGQYSGYTF
few | TRBJ1-4 | TRBV7-2 | - | TGTGCCAGCAGCTTATTGGGAGGCGAAAAACTGTTTTTT | CASSLLGGEKLFF
many | TRBJ1-1 | TRBV20-1 | - | TGCAGTGCCCGGATCCCTGAGGCGGGAACTGAAGCTTTCTTT | CSARIPEAGTEAFF
medium-sized | TRBJ2-6 | TRBV6-4 | - | TGTGCCAGCAGTGACTCGAGCACTACTGGGGCCAACGTCCTGACTTTC | CASSDSSTTGANVLTF
many | TRBJ1-1 | TRBV29-1 | TRBD1 | TGCAGCGTTGAAAGGGTCGTTGACAGGGTAGCTTTCTTT | CSVERVVDRVAFF
- | TRBJ2-7 | TRBV6-1 | - | TGTGCCAGCAGTGAATATAACGAGCAGTACTTC | CASSEYNEQYF
few | TRBJ2-7 | TRBV11-2 | - | TGTGCCAGCAGCTTTCACTACTTCTACGAGCAGTACTTC | CASSFHYFYEQYF
many | TRBJ2-1 | TRBV6-2/TRBV6-3 | - | TGTGCCAGCAGTTACCCTGTCCTTTCCAATGAGCAGTTCTTC | CASSYPVLSNEQFF
- | TRBJ1-1 | TRBV29-1 | - | TGCAGCGTTGGGAGTGAGGGCGCGGAAGCTTTCTTT | CSVGSEGAEAFF
many | TRBJ2-7 | TRBV7-9 | TRBD2 | TGTGCCAGCATCACCGCAGCGGGACGGGAGCAGTACTTC | CASITAAGREQYF
many | TRBJ1-1 | TRBV7-2 | - | TGTGCCAGCAGACCAGCGACAGCGAACACTGAAGCTTTCTTT | CASRPATANTEAFF
- | TRBJ2-1 | TRBV29-1 | TRBD2 | TGCAGCGTGACTGGACTAGCGGGGGGTAGCTCCTACAATGAGCAGTTCTTC | CSVTGLAGGSSYNEQFF
many | TRBJ1-1 | TRBV6-2/TRBV6-3 | - | TGTGCCAGCAGCGATGCCGTTTTGAACACTGAAGCTTTCTTT | CASSDAVLNTEAFF
- | TRBJ2-1 | TRBV11-1 | TRBD2 | TGTGCCAGCAGCCCCCGGACTAGCGGGGAGTACAATGAGCAGTTCTTC | CASSPRTSGEYNEQFF
- | TRBJ2-7 | TRBV2 | TRBD1 | TGTGCCAGCAGTGAAGAGGGGGCATTCTCCTACGAGCAGTACTTC | CASSEEGAFSYEQYF
- | TRBJ2-3 | TRBV2 | TRBD1 | TGTGCCAGCAGGACCACAGGGGGCACAACAGATACGCAGTATTTT | CASRTTGGTTDTQYF
few | TRBJ2-5 | TRBV29-1 | TRBD2 | TGCAGCGTTGAGCCCGGACTAGGCGTGGAGACCCAGTACTTC | CSVEPGLGVETQYF
many | TRBJ1-5 | TRBV12-3/TRBV12-4 | - | TGTGCCAGCAGTTTCCCGGGGAATCAGCCCCAGCATTTT | CASSFPGNQPQHF